This TCR beta chain stems from a study of cytomegalovirus exposure and HLA in healthy donors (dated by TCRdb to about 2017). Study-level background: An earlier analysis of approximately 640 of the donors reported about 250 Gb of sequence data and approximately 110 million unique TCR beta sequences from some 180 million T cells. Every repertoire in the discovery cohort had been generated on one and the same sequencing platform. The study used immunosequencing to profile the T cell repertoires of approximately 640 subjects and linked those repertoires to cytomegalovirus serostatus. To decide whether each TCR beta V gene segment behaved as functional or pseudogenic, an earlier analysis of some 580 of the donors relied on high-throughput TCR beta sequencing. The study was designed to test whether signatures of past pathogen exposure could be identified by cataloging public T cell receptors. Donor age, sex, ethnicity and CMV serostatus were compiled alongside the repertoire data. A separate validation cohort of over 95 different subjects was used in addition to the approximately 700-subject first cohort. Among some 400 genotyped donors of the cohort, an average of approximately 200,000 unique TCR beta nucleotide sequences was sequenced per donor, of which approximately 18% were non-productive. To study patterns of TCR occurrence, a later analysis re-analyzed previously published TCR beta repertoires from more than 550 donors and added high-resolution HLA genotyping. Of the approximately 370 genotyped donors, less than 90% were placed in the genetic ancestry cluster associated with self-reported Caucasian donors. To predict cytomegalovirus infection status, the study brought together high-throughput TCR immunosequencing, statistical association of individual TCRs with disease status, and machine learning. A later genetic analysis used genome-wide SNP genotypes for about three fifths of the 666 donors, treating that subset as a discovery cohort. Roughly 300 gigabases of sequencing data and roughly 80 million unique TCR sequences made up an early release that covered approximately 620 HLA-typed donors. Rather than using new phenotypic data, the later analysis identified candidate immune exposures from TCR beta sequences and from how often those sequences occurred across donors. The number of donors typed differed by locus, with roughly 629-640 for A, B, C, DRB1 and DQB1, roughly 520 for DQA1, over 600 for DPA1, and roughly 450 for DPB1. Four or five DR-DQ haplotypes were handled as single units for association and clustering, since linkage in the cohort was strong. HLA typing included class I and class II loci at four-digit resolution.

The cohort comprised some 700 healthy bone marrow donors. Cohort members were all nominally healthy when sampled, although unrecorded immune exposures were likely present. The donor was CMV seropositive and was included in the group of 270 or so seropositive cohort members. Each donor provided a peripheral blood sample, and peripheral blood mononuclear cells were used for TCR beta sequencing. The Qiagen DNeasy Blood Extraction Kit was used to extract genomic DNA from the blood cell samples. The library was prepared using the immunoSEQ multiplex PCR assay. For the multiplex PCR, a mixture combining 60 forward primers for TCR Vbeta segments and 13 reverse primers for TCR Jbeta segments was used. Amplification of the CDR3 region of rearranged TCR beta genes was performed with a multiplex PCR assay on genomic DNA. The amplified TCR beta libraries were sequenced on the Illumina HiSeq System as 87-base-pair reads. For the original study's pipeline: A later analysis counted approximately 74 million unique TCR beta chains across the 700 or so repertoires, and 10 million to 12 million of these chains were shared by at least two donors. Raw reads were error-corrected and collapsed into unique sequences by a nearest-neighbor algorithm in which closely related sequences were merged to remove PCR and sequencing errors. V, D and J gene segments were assigned by aligning CDR3 sequences to IMGT reference sequences. For a sequence to be retained, at least a six-nucleotide match to both a V gene segment and a J gene segment was required. Rearrangements were classified as productive when the CDR3 lacked stop codons and remained in frame with V and J, and all other rearrangements were classified as non-productive. CDR3 was defined according to IMGT convention as the region running from the second conserved V-encoded cysteine to the conserved J-encoded phenylalanine. The earlier analysis of some 540 of the donors excluded any sequence lacking an unambiguous match to a single V gene segment. In an earlier analysis of a few hundred of the donors, V segments were called functional above 56.7% productive rearrangements and were called segregating when the between-donor standard deviation exceeded 5%. A statistical classification framework was built for diagnosing cytomegalovirus status from the catalog of TCR beta chain sequences. A later analysis assigned V and J genes by comparing TCR nucleotide sequences with IMGT/GENE-DB human TR gene sequences. A later analysis assigned CDR3 sequences and most-parsimonious VDJ recombination scenarios with the TCRdist pipeline. A later analysis defined each TCR beta chain by its CDR3 amino acid sequence plus V-gene family, and excluded reads lacking a unique V-gene family. A later analysis removed 592 highly shared, low-generation-probability nucleotide sequences to deal with suspected cross-contamination and a sequencing artifact. In a later analysis, a clonal expansion index was calculated for each public chain from normalized within-repertoire ranks of inferred template counts. A later analysis computed generation probabilities with a VDJ recombination model fitted to out-of-frame rearrangements, and checked the results against IGoR. Hypergeometric tests were used in a later analysis to score TCR-TCR, TCR-HLA and TCR-CMV co-occurrence, with a repertoire-size bias correction applied to the TCR pairs. To estimate false discovery rates, a later analysis permuted the HLA or CMV assignments 20 times. In a later analysis, co-occurring TCRs were grouped with DBSCAN, and TCRdist sequence similarity was added when clustering was performed within HLA-allele-positive subsets. For co-occurrence clustering, repertoires with fewer than 30,000 or more than 120,000 public chains were excluded, along with 5 or 6 repertoires with anomalous nucleotide sharing. This immuneACCESS table, as held by TCRdb, lists in-frame sequences with V and J called but not all clones. Of the missing ones, under half trace to an unresolved V gene in checked studies; the others have no known cause. V, J and clone size are those of that table, while D and trimming were read from the DNA. The sample table records approximately 90,000 clones; roughly 85% of these occur just once. Around 7% of the sample is held by the ten biggest clonotypes.

A remark on this clone: Its antigen remains unidentified. Base qualities are missing; no much larger clone stands one base away.

What the study reported, not specific to this receptor: Strong co-occurrence of HLA alleles, especially DR and DQ, made assigning TCR associations to individual alleles difficult. Roughly uniform sequencing depth across donors was assumed in presence/absence analyses, although this assumption may not hold. For the cohort, immune exposure information was limited to CMV serostatus. A group of highly shared sequence variants was considered likely to be a technical artifact of the sequencing pipeline. A further reported finding was that TCR beta sequences accurately predicted the HLA-A and HLA-B alleles for most subjects in the first cohort. A later analysis associated 16,951 TCR beta sequences with specific HLA alleles at a false discovery rate of 0.05. According to a later analysis, most CMV-associated TCR beta chains appeared to be HLA-restricted, and the HLA associations seemed to be driven largely by CMV exposure. The earlier analysis of almost 600 of the donors excluded around 17 rarely observed V segments, including chromosome 9 orphons, because counts were too low. According to a later genetic analysis, donors in an Asian-associated ancestry cluster had fewer N-insertions in productive TCRs than the approximately 630-donor mean. In a later genetic analysis, a missense DCLRE1C variant was associated with V-gene and J-gene trimming of TCR beta chains, and the association was replicated in an independent cohort. In vitro tests confirmed that three of the cytomegalovirus-associated TCR beta chains recognize cytomegalovirus antigens. The classifier was reported to diagnose cytomegalovirus status with high specificity and sensitivity in both the original cohort and the validation cohort. Because the 87-base-pair reads could not distinguish some IMGT-functional V segments, including TRBV6-2 and TRBV6-3, those segments were excluded. A later analysis found that TCR association rates varied across HLA loci, with DRB1 alleles showing the most associated TCRs and HLA-C alleles the fewest. Correlated functional status among segregating V segments might be attributable to linkage disequilibrium, but an unknown experimental factor could not be ruled out. Because HLA typing was missing for some donors at each locus, association tests included only the typed subset. The study gave a list of about 170 TCR beta chains associated with cytomegalovirus. An earlier analysis of 587 of the donors showed that most TCR beta V segments appeared in productive rearrangements either about 90% or about 30% of the time, which broadly matched IMGT annotations. In this cohort, only TCR beta chains were sequenced, and detectable features were limited by the absence of alpha or paired-chain data. A later analysis reported that several top co-occurrence clusters appeared linked to parvovirus B19, influenza, CMV and Epstein-Barr virus. Across donors, most TCR sequences were observed very rarely, whereas some public TCRs were present in many individuals. The authors suggested that the approach could potentially be extended to other disease states and immunological phenotypes. In a later analysis, HLA-associated TCR beta chains showed more clonal expansion and lower generation probabilities than non-associated chains that were equally common.

There are 17 amino acids in the CDR3, from cysteine to phenylalanine inclusive. CDR3 DNA only is kept here, 51 bases in frame from base 1. Germline trimming amounts to 2 bases on V and 1 base on J, with 8 as the count of junction bases outside the gene matches. CDR1 and CDR2 are read off the germline V gene as SGHRS and YFSETQ. The chain employs TRBV5-1 and TRBJ2-2; a stretch of 7 junction bases matches TRBD1. The sequence derives from a man aged 40-49 years in good health and CMV-seropositive. Sequencing was carried out using PBMCs. The CDR3 is CASSLVGQVRNTGELFF. In nucleotides, the sequence is TGCGCCAGCAGCTTAGTCGGACAGGTTCGGAACACCGGGGAGCTGTTTTTT.